A selection of T cell receptor beta chains follows, all from one sample in a study of cytomegalovirus exposure and HLA in healthy donors. Some clones are missing from TCRdb's copy, which holds only in-frame ones; the method was immunoSEQ multiplex PCR. The sample records fewer than 200,000 clones, roughly nine tenths being singletons. Sequences were obtained from PBMCs. All receptors come from a man aged 25-40 years in good health and CMV-seropositive. Both conserved end residues are part of each CDR3. The D gene is left open where the match is weak. Rows may omit the clone size; those that give it use once, few, many or a size class.

j_call v_call d_call clone_size cdr3_aa cdr3_nt
TRBJ2-2 TRBV5-1 TRBD2 NA CASSLGPSGNTGELFF TGCGCCAGCAGCTTGGGGCCTAGCGGGAACACCGGGGAGCTGTTTTTT
TRBJ1-3 TRBV29-1 NA once CSVGEGNTIYF TGCAGCGTTGGAGAGGGAAACACCATATATTTT
TRBJ2-7 TRBV27 TRBD2 NA CASRAQERSGSSYEQYF TGTGCCAGCAGGGCTCAGGAGCGTAGCGGGAGTTCCTACGAGCAGTACTTC
TRBJ1-4 TRBV30 NA NA CACIQGGIEKLFF TGTGCCTGCATACAGGGAGGAATTGAAAAACTGTTTTTT
TRBJ1-5 TRBV6-6 NA NA CASSYTGMVLQPQHF TGTGCCAGCAGTTACACAGGGATGGTGCTTCAGCCCCAGCATTTT
TRBJ2-7 TRBV25-1 TRBD2 NA CASSAPGGVHEQYF TGTGCCAGCAGTGCCCCGGGGGGGGTCCACGAGCAGTACTTC
TRBJ2-3 TRBV7-7 TRBD1 NA CASSLDRGPTDTQYF TGTGCTAGCAGCCTGGACAGGGGACCCACAGATACGCAGTATTTT
TRBJ2-7 TRBV27 TRBD1 NA CASSLIGPGTGTEQYF TGTGCCAGCAGTCTCATCGGTCCCGGGACAGGGACCGAGCAGTACTTC
TRBJ2-5 TRBV27 NA NA CASSLSVEETQYF TGTGCCAGCAGTCTTTCGGTAGAGGAGACCCAGTACTTC
TRBJ2-7 TRBV2 NA NA CASSVPTGSYEQYF TGTGCCAGCAGTGTTCCGACAGGCTCCTACGAGCAGTACTTC
TRBJ1-5 TRBV28 TRBD1 NA CASSRQGAGQPQHF TGTGCCAGCAGTCGACAGGGGGCCGGTCAGCCCCAGCATTTT
TRBJ2-3 TRBV9 TRBD2 few CYRLAGRDTQYF TGTTACCGACTAGCGGGACGAGATACGCAGTATTTT
TRBJ1-4 TRBV6-5 NA NA CASSPQPATNEKLFF TGTGCCAGCAGTCCCCAACCTGCAACTAATGAAAAACTGTTTTTT
TRBJ2-3 TRBV27 TRBD2 NA CASSQFGGLSTDTQYF TGTGCCAGTAGCCAGTTCGGGGGGTTGAGCACAGATACGCAGTATTTT
TRBJ2-7 TRBV6-1 TRBD2 NA CASNGLAGGNEQYF TGTGCCAGCAACGGACTAGCGGGAGGTAACGAGCAGTACTTC
TRBJ2-1 TRBV11-2 NA once CASSPLAFSYNEQFF TGTGCCAGCAGCCCCTTGGCCTTCTCCTACAATGAGCAGTTCTTC
TRBJ2-6 TRBV2 TRBD1 NA CASSGQGSGANVLTF TGTGCCAGCAGTGGACAGGGATCCGGGGCCAACGTCCTGACTTTC
TRBJ2-7 TRBV9 NA few CASSAGAGTTYEQYF TGTGCCAGCAGCGCAGGGGCGGGAACGACCTACGAGCAGTACTTC
TRBJ2-7 TRBV2 NA NA CASTKQISYEQYF TGTGCCAGCACCAAACAGATTTCCTACGAGCAGTACTTC
TRBJ2-7 TRBV28 TRBD1 NA CASSQTGNYEQYF TGTGCCAGCAGCCAGACAGGGAACTACGAGCAGTACTTC
TRBJ2-6 TRBV27 TRBD1 NA CASLGDREGGANVLTF TGTGCCAGCCTAGGGGACAGGGAAGGAGGGGCCAACGTCCTGACTTTC
TRBJ1-1 TRBV6-1 NA few CASSEGGGADEAFF TGTGCCAGCAGTGAAGGTGGGGGCGCAGATGAAGCTTTCTTT
TRBJ1-2 TRBV6-5 TRBD1 NA CASSYSNRGGYTF TGTGCCAGCAGTTACTCGAACAGGGGTGGCTACACCTTC